This T cell receptor (beta chain) originates from a study of PD-1 blockade in classical Hodgkin lymphoma. Study-wide results and limits: Unlike CD8+ TCR diversity, which did not rise significantly by C4D1, CD4+ TCR diversity did. Relapsed/refractory patients reportedly had lower baseline diversity than newly diagnosed patients. Patients newly diagnosed and complete responders had comparable baseline diversity.

The CDR3 is 11 residues long. V was shortened by 0 bases and J by 7 bases, with 6 bases between the two germline ends. The germline V gene has CDR1 DFQATT and CDR2 SNEGSKA (reference sequence). Comment on this clone: Its antigen is currently unknown.

Time point specified: cycle 4 day 1 (C4D1), after 5 to 7 weeks of nivolumab. All the patients suffered relapse after autologous stem cell transplantation, and brentuximab vedotin exposure differed. CD4+ T cells were purified from thawed PBMCs by negative selection. Complete response, partial response or progressive disease were the best responses. Clones were sequenced by immunoSEQ multiplex PCR, and TCRdb holds only the in-frame ones, with some missing. The table has around 9,500 clones, roughly 80% seen once. The chain employs TRBV20-1 and TRBJ1-2; D is unclear. Sample: CD4+ T cells from blood, taken before the fourth cycle of nivolumab. This TCR derives from a human donor with classical Hodgkin lymphoma. CDR3 amino acids: CSAREPSGYTF. CDR3 sequence (DNA): TGCAGTGCTAGAGAGCCTAGTGGCTACACCTTC.